The entry that follows covers one T cell receptor beta chain sequence. Its antigen is unknown. No base qualities exist here, and no much larger clone lies one base off it. These data originate in a study of cytomegalovirus exposure and HLA in healthy donors (dated by TCRdb to about 2017). Study-level background: An earlier analysis of 587 of the donors reported about 250 Gb of sequence data and 120 million or so unique TCR beta sequences from about 200 million T cells. Roughly 300 gigabases of sequencing data and around 87 million unique TCR sequences were included in an early release covering about 700 HLA-typed donors. Of the roughly 390 genotyped donors, around 81% fell in the genetic ancestry cluster associated with self-reported Caucasian donors. The study aimed to test whether signatures of past pathogen exposure could be identified by cataloging public T cell receptors. The study profiled the T cell repertoires of approximately 700 subjects by immunosequencing and related them to cytomegalovirus serostatus. Besides the first cohort of approximately 710 subjects, a separate validation cohort made up of roughly 130 different subjects was used. The study combined high-throughput TCR immunosequencing, statistical association of individual TCRs with disease status, and machine learning to predict cytomegalovirus infection status. A later analysis re-analyzed previously published TCR beta repertoires from roughly 630 donors and added high-resolution HLA genotyping to study TCR occurrence patterns. Rather than drawing on any new phenotypic data, the later analysis identified candidate immune exposures from TCR beta sequences and the way those sequences occurred across donors. An earlier analysis of around 640 of the donors used high-throughput TCR beta sequencing to judge whether each TCR beta V gene segment behaved as functional or pseudogenic. Donor age, sex, ethnicity and CMV serostatus were compiled alongside the repertoire data. A later genetic analysis took genome-wide SNP genotypes for about 55% of the roughly 700 donors and used that subset as a discovery cohort. Every discovery cohort repertoire had been produced on one sequencing platform. Both class I and class II loci were covered by HLA typing, at four-digit resolution. Typing coverage differed by locus: A, B, C, DRB1 and DQB1 were typed in roughly 620-630 donors, DQA1 in about 560, DPA1 in some 570, and DPB1 in 472. Because of strong linkage in the cohort, roughly 5 DR-DQ haplotypes were treated as single units for association and clustering. Across some 400 genotyped donors of the cohort, an average of roughly 250,000 unique TCR beta nucleotide sequences per donor were sequenced, and approximately 19% of those sequences were non-productive.

The cohort was made up of about 610 healthy bone marrow donors. Cohort members were all nominally healthy when sampled, although unrecorded immune exposures were likely present. The donor was CMV seronegative and was included in the group of several hundred seronegative cohort members. A peripheral blood sample was provided by each donor, and peripheral blood mononuclear cells were used for TCR beta sequencing. The Qiagen DNeasy Blood Extraction Kit was used to extract genomic DNA from the blood cell samples. On the study overall, not on this receptor specifically: The sequencing pipeline was judged likely to have produced a cluster of highly shared sequence variants as a technical artifact. A further reported finding was that TCR beta sequences accurately predicted the HLA-A and HLA-B alleles for most subjects in the first cohort. A later genetic analysis reported fewer N-insertions in productive TCRs among donors in an Asian-associated ancestry cluster than the roughly 700-donor mean. Because HLA typing was unavailable for some donors at each locus, only the typed subset was used in association tests. The authors suggested that the approach could potentially be extended to other disease states and immunological phenotypes. The classifier was reported to diagnose cytomegalovirus status with high specificity and sensitivity in both the original cohort and the validation cohort. An association between a missense DCLRE1C variant and V-gene and J-gene trimming of TCR beta chains was found in a later genetic analysis and replicated in an independent cohort. Presence/absence analyses assumed roughly uniform sequencing depth across donors, an assumption that may not hold. CMV serostatus was the only immune exposure information available for the cohort. Correlated functional status among segregating V segments might be attributable to linkage disequilibrium, but an unknown experimental factor could not be ruled out. Most TCR sequences were observed very rarely across donors, whereas some public TCRs were present in many individuals. In an earlier analysis of approximately 590 of the donors, most TCR beta V segments appeared in productive rearrangements about 87% or about 30% of the time, broadly matching IMGT annotations. The study gave a list of 150 to 200 TCR beta chains associated with cytomegalovirus. In a later analysis, the rate of TCR association differed among HLA loci, with DRB1 alleles having the most associated TCRs and HLA-C alleles having the fewest. Only TCR beta chains were sequenced in this cohort, and the absence of alpha or paired-chain data limited detectable features. A few of the identified cytomegalovirus-associated TCR beta chains were confirmed in vitro to be specific for cytomegalovirus antigens. Because counts were too low, some 17 rarely observed V segments, including chromosome 9 orphons, were excluded from the earlier analysis of around 640 of the donors. At a false discovery rate of 0.05, a later analysis linked some 18,000 TCR beta sequences to specific HLA alleles. When HLA alleles, especially DR and DQ, strongly co-occurred, attributing TCR associations to individual alleles was difficult. A later analysis found that most CMV-associated TCR beta chains appeared HLA-restricted, with HLA associations seemingly driven largely by CMV exposure. In a later analysis, HLA-associated TCR beta chains showed more clonal expansion and lower generation probabilities than non-associated chains that were equally common. In a later analysis, several top co-occurrence clusters were reported to appear linked to parvovirus B19, influenza, CMV and Epstein-Barr virus.

To prepare the library, the immunoSEQ multiplex PCR assay was applied. A mixture of 60 forward primers for TCR Vbeta segments and 13 reverse primers for TCR Jbeta segments was used in the multiplex PCR. The CDR3 region of rearranged TCR beta genes was amplified from genomic DNA with a multiplex PCR assay. The Illumina HiSeq System was used to sequence the amplified TCR beta libraries as 87-base-pair reads. The authors processed their data as follows. A later analysis counted about 76 million unique TCR beta chains across the 666 repertoires, and roughly 10 million of these chains were shared by at least two donors. Raw reads were error-corrected and collapsed into unique sequences by a nearest-neighbor algorithm in which closely related sequences were merged to remove PCR and sequencing errors. CDR3 sequences were aligned to IMGT reference sequences to assign V, D and J gene segments. For a sequence to be retained, at least a six-nucleotide match to both a V gene segment and a J gene segment was required. A rearrangement was called productive if the CDR3 had no stop codons and remained in frame with V and J, and every other rearrangement was called non-productive. CDR3 was defined according to IMGT convention as the region running from the second conserved V-encoded cysteine to the conserved J-encoded phenylalanine. Sequences without an unambiguous match to a single V gene segment were excluded from the earlier analysis of several hundred of the donors. In an earlier analysis of roughly 500 of the donors, V segments were called functional above 56.7% productive rearrangements and were called segregating when the between-donor standard deviation exceeded 5%. To diagnose cytomegalovirus status from the catalog of TCR beta chain sequences, a statistical classification framework was built. A later analysis assigned V and J genes by comparing TCR nucleotide sequences with IMGT/GENE-DB human TR gene sequences. In a later analysis, CDR3 sequences and most-parsimonious VDJ recombination scenarios were assigned using the TCRdist pipeline. In a later analysis, each TCR beta chain was defined by its CDR3 amino acid sequence together with its V-gene family, and reads without a unique V-gene family were excluded. As a way to deal with suspected cross-contamination and a sequencing artifact, a later analysis dropped 450 to 600 nucleotide sequences that were highly shared and had low generation probability. A later analysis calculated a clonal expansion index for each public chain from normalized within-repertoire ranks of inferred template counts. In a later analysis, generation probabilities were computed with a VDJ recombination model fitted to out-of-frame rearrangements, and the resulting probabilities were checked against IGoR. In a later analysis, TCR-TCR, TCR-HLA and TCR-CMV co-occurrence was scored with hypergeometric tests, and a repertoire-size bias correction was applied to TCR pairs. In a later analysis, false discovery rates were estimated by permuting HLA or CMV assignments 20 times. A later analysis grouped co-occurring TCRs with DBSCAN, adding TCRdist sequence similarity when clustering within HLA-allele-positive subsets. Repertoires with fewer than 30,000 or more than 120,000 public chains were left out of co-occurrence clustering, as were four to six repertoires with anomalous nucleotide sharing. TCRdb stores this immuneACCESS table with in-frame sequences only. Part of the clones is absent; in the studies checked, under half of the shortfall reflects unresolved V genes, and no reason is known for the rest. V, J and clone size were drawn from that table, and D and trimming were deduced from the DNA. Across this sample there are 80,000 or so clones, with over 70% seen only once. 7% to 9% of the sample comes from the top ten.

The receptor's source is a woman in her forties in good health and CMV-seronegative. Input material: PBMCs.

The DNA sequence is as follows: TGTGCCAGCAGCTTGGTGGGGGGTTTTAATGAAAAACTGTTTTTT. Translation gives CASSLVGGFNEKLFF. In this chain, TRBV11-2 is recombined with TRBJ1-4; TRBD1 is a possible D gene, resting on 5 matching bases. The trim is 3 bases for V and 4 bases for J, with a gap of 12 bases between the germline ends. Including cysteine and phenylalanine, the CDR3 has 15 amino acids. Only CDR3 DNA is held: 45 bases, read in frame from base 1. The germline V gene gives CDR1 as SGHAT and CDR2 as FQNNGV. The CDR3 plus the reference TRBV11-2 and TRBJ1-4 genes for the other parts give the full variable domain: EAGVAQSPRYKIIEKRQSVAFWCNPISGHATLYWYQQILGQGPKLLIQFQNNGVVDDSQLPKDRFSAERLKGVDSTLKIQPAKLEDSAVYLCASSLVGGFNEKLFFGSGTQLSVL.